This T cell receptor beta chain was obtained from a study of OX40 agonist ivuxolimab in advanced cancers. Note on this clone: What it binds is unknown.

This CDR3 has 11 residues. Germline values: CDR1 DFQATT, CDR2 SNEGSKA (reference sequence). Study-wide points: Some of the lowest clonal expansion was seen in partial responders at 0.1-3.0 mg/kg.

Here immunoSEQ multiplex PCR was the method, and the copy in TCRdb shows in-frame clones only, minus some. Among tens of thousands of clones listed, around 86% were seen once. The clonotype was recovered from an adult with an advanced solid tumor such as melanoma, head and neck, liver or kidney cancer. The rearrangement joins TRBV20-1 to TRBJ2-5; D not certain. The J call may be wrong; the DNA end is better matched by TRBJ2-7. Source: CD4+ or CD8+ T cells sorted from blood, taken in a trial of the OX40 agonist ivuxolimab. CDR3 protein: CSAAQANEQYF. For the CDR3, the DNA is TGCAGTGCCGCCCAGGCGAACGAGCAGTACTTC.